This paragraph reports one T cell receptor (beta chain). The data are from a study of control samples from healthy donors and cancer patients. This CDR3 region has 14 residues. Germline V gene sequence: CDR1 SQVTM, CDR2 ANQGSEA. V lost 0 bases to trimming and J lost 4 bases, with 10 bases between them. Profiling relied on immunoSEQ multiplex PCR, and the TCRdb table lists in-frame clones only, not all of them. This table holds 85,000 to 100,000 clones, more than 80% found once. This chain connects TRBV29-1 to TRBJ1-3, with unresolved D. The sample was blood. This clonotype was obtained from a man aged 18 to 29 in good health. CDR3 coding DNA: TGCAGCGTTGAAGATCTTCCCAAAGGAAACACCATATATTTT. Amino acid sequence: CSVEDLPKGNTIYF.